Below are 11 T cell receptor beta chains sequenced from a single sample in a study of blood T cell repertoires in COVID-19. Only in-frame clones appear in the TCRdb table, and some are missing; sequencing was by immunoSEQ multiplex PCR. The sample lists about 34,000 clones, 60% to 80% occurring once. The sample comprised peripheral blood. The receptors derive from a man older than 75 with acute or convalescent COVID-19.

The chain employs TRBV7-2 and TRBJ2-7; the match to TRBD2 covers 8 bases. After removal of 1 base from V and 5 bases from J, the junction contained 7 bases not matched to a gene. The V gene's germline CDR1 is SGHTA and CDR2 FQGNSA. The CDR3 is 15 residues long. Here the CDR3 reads CASSLEGSGVNEQYF. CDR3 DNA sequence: TGTGCCAGCAGCTTAGAGGGTAGCGGGGTAAACGAGCAGTACTTC.

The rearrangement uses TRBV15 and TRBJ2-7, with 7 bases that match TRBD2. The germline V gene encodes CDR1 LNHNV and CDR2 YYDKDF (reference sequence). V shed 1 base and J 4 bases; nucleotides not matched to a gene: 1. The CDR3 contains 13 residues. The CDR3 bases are TGTGCCACCAGCAGAGTGGGGGGGTACGAGCAGTACTTC. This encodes CATSRVGGYEQYF.

The CDR3 region is CASKRGMNTEAFF. The CDR3 DNA reads as TGCGCCAGCAAAAGGGGTATGAACACTGAAGCTTTCTTT. V usage is TRBV10-2 and J usage is TRBJ1-1, with D possibly matching TRBD1 (5 bases). Per the germline V gene, CDR1 is WSHSY and CDR2 is SAAADI. Trimming stripped 7 bases from V and 0 bases from J, with 9 bases between. The CDR3 extends over 13 amino acids.

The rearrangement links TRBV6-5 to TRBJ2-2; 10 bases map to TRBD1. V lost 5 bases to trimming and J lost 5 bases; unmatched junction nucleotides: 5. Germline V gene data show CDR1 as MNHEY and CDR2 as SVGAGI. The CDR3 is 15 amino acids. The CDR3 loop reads CASSPPGQGTGELFF. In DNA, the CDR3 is TGTGCCAGCAGTCCGCCGGGACAGGGGACCGGGGAGCTGTTTTTT.

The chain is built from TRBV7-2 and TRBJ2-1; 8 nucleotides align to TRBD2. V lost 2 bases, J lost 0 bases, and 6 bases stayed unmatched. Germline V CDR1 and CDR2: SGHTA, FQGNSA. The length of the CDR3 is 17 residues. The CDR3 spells CASSLNFGTSSYNEQFF. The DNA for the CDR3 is TGTGCCAGCAGCTTAAACTTTGGGACTAGCTCCTACAATGAGCAGTTCTTC.

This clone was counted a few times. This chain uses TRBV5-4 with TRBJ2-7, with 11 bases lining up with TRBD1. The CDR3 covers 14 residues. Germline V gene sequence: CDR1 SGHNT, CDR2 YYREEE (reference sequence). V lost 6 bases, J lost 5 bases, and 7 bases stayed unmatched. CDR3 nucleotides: TGTGCCAGCACCGGACAGGGGGCGAGGAACGAGCAGTACTTC. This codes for CASTGQGARNEQYF.

The CDR3 DNA reads TGCGCCAGCAGCCAAGCTGAAGCGGGAGTGGCCTACGAGCAGTACTTC. It is translated as CASSQAEAGVAYEQYF. The chain carries TRBV4-1 and TRBJ2-7, with TRBD2 identical over 8 bases. This CDR3 contains 16 residues. Germline loops: CDR1 MGHRA, CDR2 YSYEKL. Trimming removed 1 base from V and 2 bases from J; junction bases left unmatched: 7.

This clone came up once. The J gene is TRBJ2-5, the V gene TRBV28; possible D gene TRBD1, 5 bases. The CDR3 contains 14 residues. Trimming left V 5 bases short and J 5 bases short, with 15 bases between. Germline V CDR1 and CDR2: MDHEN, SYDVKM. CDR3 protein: CASSIPQGWETQYF. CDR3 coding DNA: TGTGCCAGCAGTATTCCTCAGGGCTGGGAGACCCAGTACTTC.

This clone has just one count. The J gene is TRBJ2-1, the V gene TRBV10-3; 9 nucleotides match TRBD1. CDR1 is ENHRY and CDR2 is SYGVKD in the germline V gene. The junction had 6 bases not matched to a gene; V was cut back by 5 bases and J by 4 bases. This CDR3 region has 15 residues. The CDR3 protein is CAISPGQGPYNEQFF. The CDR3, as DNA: TGTGCCATCAGTCCGGGACAGGGACCGTACAATGAGCAGTTCTTC.

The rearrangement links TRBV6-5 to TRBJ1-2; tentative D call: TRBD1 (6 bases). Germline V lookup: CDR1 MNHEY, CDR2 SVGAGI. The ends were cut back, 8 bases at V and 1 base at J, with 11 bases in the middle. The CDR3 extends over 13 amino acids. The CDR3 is CASGGQNNYGYTF. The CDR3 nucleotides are TGTGCCAGCGGGGGCCAGAATAACTATGGCTACACCTTC.

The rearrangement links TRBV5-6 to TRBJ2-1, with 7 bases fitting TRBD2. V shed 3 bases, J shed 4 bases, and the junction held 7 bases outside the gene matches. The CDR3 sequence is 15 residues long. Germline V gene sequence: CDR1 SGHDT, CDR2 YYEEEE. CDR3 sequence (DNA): TGTGCCAGCAGCTGGAGCGGGATTTTGTACAATGAGCAGTTCTTC. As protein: CASSWSGILYNEQFF. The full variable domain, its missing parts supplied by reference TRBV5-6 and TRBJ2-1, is DAGVTQSPTHLIKTRGQQVTLRCSPKSGHDTVSWYQQALGQGPQFIFQYYEEEERQRGNFPDRFSGHQFPNYSSELNVNALLLGDSALYLCASSWSGILYNEQFFGPGTRLTVL.